A single sample gave rise to the 15 T cell receptor beta chains below, sequenced in a study of PD-L1 blockade in urothelial cancer. Data came from immunoSEQ multiplex PCR; TCRdb stores just in-frame clones and leaves some out. Altogether around 22,000 clones are present, 87% being singletons, with the ten largest covering 3% to 3.5%. The sequencing used PBMCs, collected around atezolizumab (anti-PD-L1) treatment. These receptors originate from a man in his forties or fifties with urothelial cancer.

This rearrangement joins TRBV7-9 to TRBJ2-1, with 9 bases that match TRBD2. Germline V gene lookup returns CDR1 SEHNR and CDR2 FQNEAQ (reference sequence). With 8 bases clipped from V and 6 bases from J, the junction kept 5 bases outside the gene matches. CDR3 length equals 13 residues. The CDR3 region has the DNA TGTGCCAGCCTACCTAGCGGGGTCAATGAGCAGTTCTTC. Translated, it gives CASLPSGVNEQFF.

The chain employs TRBV5-6 and TRBJ2-6, with 8 bases that match TRBD1. The CDR3 loop spans 11 amino acids. With 2 bases clipped from V and 19 bases from J, the junction kept 5 bases outside the gene matches. CDR1 SGHDT and CDR2 YYEEEE come from the germline V gene. CDR3 amino acids: CASSLDQGATF. CDR3 nucleotide sequence: TGTGCCAGCAGCTTAGACCAGGGGGCAACTTTC. The full variable domain, completed using reference TRBV5-6 and TRBJ2-6, is DAGVTQSPTHLIKTRGQQVTLRCSPKSGHDTVSWYQQALGQGPQFIFQYYEEEERQRGNFPDRFSGHQFPNYSSELNVNALLLGDSALYLCASSLDQGATFGAGSRLTVL.

The chain uses TRBV11-2 and TRBJ2-7; 7 nucleotides line up with TRBD2. J lost 3 bases, V lost 0 bases, and 5 bases had no gene match. This CDR3 is 15 amino acids long. Germline lookup yields CDR1 SGHAT and CDR2 FQNNGV. The CDR3 is CASSLDLAEHYEQYF. CDR3 nucleotides: TGTGCCAGCAGCTTAGATCTAGCGGAACACTACGAGCAGTACTTC.

The V and J genes are TRBV18 and TRBJ2-5, with 14 bases aligning to TRBD2. Germline-derived CDR1 and CDR2 are KGHSH and LQKENI. The junction had 4 bases not matched to a gene; V was cut back by 1 base and J by 0 bases. The CDR3 length is 18 residues. DNA of the CDR3: TGTGCCAGCTCACCACGGACTAGCGGGGGGCAGTACCAAGAGACCCAGTACTTC. The encoded protein is CASSPRTSGGQYQETQYF.

V and J are TRBV30 and TRBJ1-2; no definite D call. CDR1 is GTSNPN, CDR2 SVGIG, per germline (reference sequence). This CDR3 has 12 amino acids. V was cut by 4 bases and J by 0 bases, with 6 bases left in between. In nucleotides, the CDR3 is TGTGCCTGGATGGCGGCTAACTATGGCTACACCTTC. Translating gives CAWMAANYGYTF.

This chain joins TRBV7-9 and TRBJ2-5, with D possibly TRBD1 on 6 matching bases. This CDR3 is built from 13 residues. The germline CDR1 and CDR2 sequences are SEHNR and FQNEAQ (reference sequence). Trimming took 10 bases from V and 2 from J, leaving 14 bases between them. Written as DNA, the CDR3 is TGTGCCACCACGATGGGGGCTCAAGAGACCCAGTACTTC. Encoded protein: CATTMGAQETQYF.

The chain has TRBV27 and TRBJ2-3; tentative D call: TRBD2 (7 bases). The CDR3 totals 14 residues. CDR1 MNHEY and CDR2 SMNVEV come from the germline V gene (reference sequence). V was cut by 1 base and J by 10 bases, with 15 bases left in between. The CDR3, as DNA: TGTGCCAGCAGTTTATGGGCGGGAGAGGGGGCGCAGTATTTT. This sequence encodes CASSLWAGEGAQYF.

This clone was counted only a few times. V usage is TRBV19 and J usage is TRBJ1-6; 9 bases map to TRBD1. Germline CDR1 LNHDA, CDR2 SQIVND (reference sequence). Unmatched junction bases numbered 5, after V lost 8 bases and J lost 6 bases. This CDR3 contains 14 residues. The CDR3 DNA sequence: TGTGCCAGTGGAACGGGACAGGGTAATTCACCCCTCCACTTT. It codes for CASGTGQGNSPLHF.

This chain joins TRBV19 and TRBJ1-2, with 9 bases fitting TRBD1. The length of the CDR3 is 14 residues. Germline V gene sequence: CDR1 LNHDA, CDR2 SQIVND (reference sequence). After removal of 7 bases from V and 4 bases from J, the junction contained 7 bases not matched to a gene. CDR3 in DNA: TGTGCCAGTAAAATAGGGGGACAGGGCTATGGCTACACCTTC. Its protein is CASKIGGQGYGYTF.

In its sample, this clone was seen once. The rearrangement links TRBV9 to TRBJ2-3; the match to TRBD2 covers 9 bases. The CDR3 covers 17 residues. Germline values: CDR1 SGDLS, CDR2 YYNGEE. The V segment lost 4 bases and the J segment 1 base; nucleotides outside the gene matches: 10. The DNA of the CDR3 is TGTGCCAGCAGCCCGCACCTAGCGGGGACCCGCACAGATACGCAGTATTTT. It is translated as CASSPHLAGTRTDTQYF.

The chain uses TRBV29-1 and TRBJ1-4; no clear D gene. This CDR3 is 14 amino acids long. Germline-derived CDR1 and CDR2 are SQVTM and ANQGSEA. Trimming removed 5 bases at V and 8 bases at J, with 18 bases between. In DNA, the CDR3 is TGCAGCGTTTTTGGAGGAGATTTCAGGGAAAAACTGTTTTTT. Its translation: CSVFGGDFREKLFF.

Only a few counts were recorded for this clone. V is TRBV10-3 and J is TRBJ2-1, with D possibly matching TRBD2 (6 bases). Trimming shortened V by 11 bases and J by 6 bases, and 11 bases separated the two germline ends. The CDR3 has 11 amino acids. Germline V CDR1 and CDR2: ENHRY, SYGVKD. Here the CDR3 reads CAVGLSNEQFF. For the CDR3, the DNA is TGTGCCGTGGGACTCTCCAATGAGCAGTTCTTC.

V gene TRBV19 combines with J gene TRBJ2-1, with TRBD1 identical over 7 bases. This CDR3 has 15 residues. The germline CDR1 and CDR2 sequences are LNHDA and SQIVND (reference sequence). The V gene end was trimmed by 7 bases and the J gene end by 4 bases; junction bases not matched to a gene: 10. The CDR3 DNA sequence: TGTGCCAGTATCTCCCGAGACAGGGATTACAATGAGCAGTTCTTC. Translation: CASISRDRDYNEQFF.

This chain joins TRBV19 and TRBJ2-5, with 7 positions matching TRBD1. This CDR3 has 14 residues. V dropped 5 bases and J dropped 4; count of bases not matched to a gene: 7. Germline values: CDR1 LNHDA, CDR2 SQIVND (reference sequence). CDR3 protein: CASSSGQHVETQYF. CDR3 nucleotide sequence: TGTGCCAGTAGTTCGGGACAGCACGTAGAGACCCAGTACTTC.

The V call is TRBV5-1, the J call TRBJ2-5, with D possibly being TRBD1 (6 bases). The CDR3 runs 14 residues. CDR1 SGHRS and CDR2 YFSETQ come from the germline V gene. Trimming took 3 bases from V and 1 from J, leaving 10 bases between them. The CDR3 DNA is TGCGCCAGCAGCTCACAGGGCCCCCAAGAGACCCAGTACTTC. Residues: CASSSQGPQETQYF.